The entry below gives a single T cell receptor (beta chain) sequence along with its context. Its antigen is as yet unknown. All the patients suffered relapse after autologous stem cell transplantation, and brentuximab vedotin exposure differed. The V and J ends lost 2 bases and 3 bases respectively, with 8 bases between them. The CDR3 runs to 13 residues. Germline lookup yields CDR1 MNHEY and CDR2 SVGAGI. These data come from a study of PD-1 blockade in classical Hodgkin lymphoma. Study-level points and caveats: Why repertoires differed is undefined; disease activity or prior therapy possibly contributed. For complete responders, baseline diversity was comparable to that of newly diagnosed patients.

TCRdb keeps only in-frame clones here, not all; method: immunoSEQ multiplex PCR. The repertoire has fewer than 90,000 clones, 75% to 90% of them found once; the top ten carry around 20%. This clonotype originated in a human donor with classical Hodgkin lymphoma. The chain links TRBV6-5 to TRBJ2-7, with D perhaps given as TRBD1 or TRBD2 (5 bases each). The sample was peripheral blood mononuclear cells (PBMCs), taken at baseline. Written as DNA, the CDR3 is TGTGCCAGCAGTTACCGGGACGGCTACGAGCAGTACTTC. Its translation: CASSYRDGYEQYF.